This T cell receptor beta chain was sequenced in a study of blood T cell repertoires in COVID-19. The overall study: There were acute and convalescent COVID-19 samples, and they came from the United States, Italy and Spain.

Original methodology: The authors estimated nucleated cell counts from reference gene primer amplification. TCRdb's copy holds only in-frame clones and misses some; the assay was immunoSEQ multiplex PCR. V and J calls and clone size are copied from that table; D and trimming were computed from the DNA. The repertoire consists of 200,000 to 250,000 clones, with around nine tenths occurring once and the leading ten covering about 3.5%. This CDR3 is built from 13 residues. Germline CDR1 GTSNPN, CDR2 SVGIG (reference sequence). V lost 4 bases and J lost 5; bases outside the gene matches: 5. The study drew participants aged about 18 to 90 years from 20 to 30 US areas. Participant-reported clinical history was the basis for cohort assignment.

This chain joins TRBV30 and TRBJ2-7, with 10 bases identical to TRBD1. The receptor was isolated from a young woman who had been exposed to COVID-19. Specimen: PBMCs or T cells enriched from blood (not recorded which). CDR3 DNA sequence: TGTGCCTGGACTTTGGGGACAGGGGACGAGCAGTACTTC. It codes for CAWTLGTGDEQYF. Variable domain in full (rest from reference TRBV30 and TRBJ2-7): SQTIHQWPATLVQPVGSPLSLECTVEGTSNPNLYWYRQAAGRGLQLLFYSVGIGQISSEVPQNLSASRPQDRQFILSSKKLLLSDSGFYLCAWTLGTGDEQYFGPGTRLTVT.